The 21 T cell receptor beta chains below come from one sample, sequenced in a study of Tregs in tolerant kidney transplant recipients. TCRdb's table, derived via immunoSEQ multiplex PCR, lists solely in-frame clones and lacks some. The record lists about 30,000 clones, of which the ten most abundant hold around 8%. The material sequenced was CD8+ T cells from blood, taken before the transplant. The source of these receptors is a human donor who received a combined kidney and bone marrow transplant.

Points on this clone: A read error may produce the germline difference seen at one junction end. The read stops 3 residues short of the end of the CDR3; the missing end is completed from the germline J gene. The chain employs TRBV7-6 and TRBJ1-1; a possible D gene is TRBD1 (5 bases). This CDR3 region has 14 residues. Germline-derived CDR1 and CDR2 are SGHVS and FNYEAQ. CDR3 sequence: CASRGGAGNAEAFF. The part of the CDR3 DNA that was read is TGTGCCAGCAGGGGAGGGGCAGGGAACGCTGAA. Together with reference TRBV7-6 and TRBJ1-1, the CDR3 gives the full variable domain: GAGVSQSPRYKVTKRGQDVALRCDPISGHVSLYWYRQALGQGPEFLTYFNYEAQQDKSGLPNDRFSAERPEGSISTLTIQRTEQRDSAMYRCASRGGAGNAEAFFGQGTRLTVV.

With regard to this clone: The CDR3 end falls 3 residues outside the read, so it is completed with the germline J gene. The V and J genes are TRBV6-2 or TRBV6-3 and TRBJ2-1; 8 bases line up with TRBD2. The CDR3 contains 17 residues. V was clipped by 1 base and J by 1 base; unmatched bases: 6. Germline CDR1 is MNHEY and CDR2 is SVGEGT. Partial CDR3 DNA: TGTGCCAGCAGTTACTTAAAGCGGGAGCATTCCTACAATGAG. The encoded protein is CASSYLKREHSYNE. The entire CDR3 protein reads CASSYLKREHSYNEQFF.

The CDR3 protein is CASSLSDSLNTEAFF. The CDR3 DNA, read in part, is TGCGCCAGCAGTTTATCCGACAGTTTGAACACTGAA. The chain joins TRBV5-1 to TRBJ1-1; TRBD1 is a possible D gene (5 bases). The read gets to within 3 residues of the CDR3 end, and the germline J gene fills in the rest. Trimming stripped 5 bases from V and 0 bases from J, with 14 bases between. CDR3 length: 15 amino acids. CDR1 is SGHRS and CDR2 is YFSETQ in the germline V gene. Full variable domain (outside the CDR3, taken from reference TRBV5-1 and TRBJ1-1): KAGVTQTPRYLIKTRGQQVTLSCSPISGHRSVSWYQQTPGQGLQFLFEYFSETQRNKGNFPGRFSGRQFSNSRSEMNVSTLELGDSALYLCASSLSDSLNTEAFFGQGTRLTVV.

To note about this clone: The read halts 3 residues ahead of the CDR3 end, with the missing end drawn from the germline J gene. The chain links TRBV23-1 to TRBJ2-1, with a possible D match to TRBD1 (6 bases). TRBV23-1 is reported as an ORF; its role is uncertain. Deletions cut 6 bases from V and 4 bases from J, with 22 bases between. The CDR3 totals 17 residues. CDR3 residues: CASRPIPEQGSYNEQFF. Incomplete CDR3 DNA: TGCGCCAGCAGACCAATCCCCGAACAGGGATCTTACAATGAG.

The covered CDR3 bases are TGTGCCTGGAGTTACGGGACTAGCGGGGGGATTTATGGAGATACG. It specifies CAWSYGTSGGIYGDT. The whole CDR3 protein is CAWSYGTSGGIYGDTQYF. V is TRBV30 and J is TRBJ2-3; the match to TRBD2 covers 15 bases. The CDR3 is cut off 3 residues early in the read; its end comes from the germline J gene. The J segment lost 5 bases and the V segment lost 2 bases, leaving 11 bases of the junction unmatched. Germline V gene data show CDR1 as GTSNPN and CDR2 as SVGIG (reference sequence). This CDR3 comprises 18 residues.

A remark on this clone: With the read ending 3 residues before the CDR3 end, the germline J gene is used to fill in that end. V gene TRBV6-1 combines with J gene TRBJ1-5; a possible D gene is TRBD1 (5 bases). This CDR3 contains 19 residues. CDR1 and CDR2 from the germline V gene are MNHNS and SASEGT. Trimming left V 2 bases short and J 5 bases short, with 25 bases between. The CDR3 loop is CASSEPVALGLGTYQPQHF. Partial CDR3 DNA: TGTGCCAGCAGTGAACCTGTGGCGTTGGGACTCGGAACTTATCAGCCC.

With regard to this clone: The read ends 3 residues early relative to the CDR3; the germline J gene fills the gap. The chain couples TRBV2 to TRBJ1-2, with D possibly TRBD1 on 6 matching bases. V lost 7 bases to trimming and J lost 7 bases, with 19 bases between them. Looked up from germline, CDR1 is SNHLY and CDR2 is FYNNEI. The CDR3 consists of 14 residues. CDR3 sequence reads: CASTENRAPGGYTF. The sequenced part of the CDR3 DNA is TGTGCCAGCACCGAGAACAGGGCTCCCGGTGGC.

About this clone itself: The read stops 3 residues short of the end of the CDR3; the missing end is completed from the germline J gene. The chain joins TRBV2 to TRBJ1-6; possibly TRBD1 for D (5 bases). The germline V gene has CDR1 SNHLY and CDR2 FYNNEI. The CDR3 is 15 amino acids. V was clipped by 3 bases and J by 7 bases, with 13 bases between them. Here the CDR3 reads CASSDGREDNSPLHF. CDR3 bases read: TGTGCCAGCAGTGATGGCAGGGAGGACAATTCACCC.

A remark on this clone: The read terminates 3 residues before the CDR3 end, so the remaining end is supplied by the germline J gene. V is TRBV13 and J is TRBJ1-1; 8 bases map to TRBD1. The CDR3 loop spans 16 amino acids. The V and J ends lost 5 bases and 1 base, in that order; junction bases with no gene match: 9. Germline V gene data show CDR1 as PRHDT and CDR2 as FYEKMQ (reference sequence). The chain's CDR3 is CASSPSGTGGNTEAFF. The part of the CDR3 DNA that was read is TGTGCCAGCAGCCCTAGCGGTACAGGGGGGAACACTGAA.

Comment on this clone: Read data end 3 residues before the CDR3 end; the end is taken from the germline J gene. The chain couples TRBV7-9 to TRBJ1-2; D perhaps matches TRBD1 (6 bases). Germline V gives CDR1 SEHNR, CDR2 FQNEAQ (reference sequence). The CDR3 is 14 residues long. The V end was cut by 6 bases, the J end by 0 bases, with 11 bases between. CDR3 DNA (partial): TGTGCCAGCAGATTCGGGACAACTAACTATGGC. Translation gives CASRFGTTNYG. The full CDR3 protein is CASRFGTTNYGYTF.

The CDR3 bases that were read are TGTGCCAGCAGGACGGGACTAGGGTCCTACAATGAG. This gives the protein CASRTGLGSYNE. Given in full, the CDR3 is CASRTGLGSYNEQFF. The chain uses TRBV5-6 and TRBJ2-1; 8 nucleotides agree with TRBD2. Read data end 3 residues before the CDR3 end; the end is taken from the germline J gene. The CDR3 is 15 amino acids. Germline V gene data show CDR1 as SGHDT and CDR2 as YYEEEE. V shed 5 bases, J shed 1 base, and the junction held 5 bases outside the gene matches.

A word on this clone: Read data end 3 residues before the CDR3 end; the end is taken from the germline J gene. The chain couples TRBV7-2 to TRBJ1-2; possible D gene TRBD1, 5 bases. From germline, CDR1 is SGHTA and CDR2 FQGNSA. The CDR3 runs 14 residues. V lost 2 bases, J lost 4 bases, and 11 bases lay in between. Partial CDR3 DNA: TGTGCCAGCAGCTTATCCGGGGGGACCTATGGC. Translating gives CASSLSGGTYG. The CDR3 as a whole reads CASSLSGGTYGYTF.

In the case of this clone: The read is 3 residues too short to cover the CDR3 end, so that end is filled in from the germline J gene. The rearrangement uses TRBV5-5 and TRBJ1-2, with 7 bases lining up with TRBD1. CDR1 and CDR2 from the germline V gene are SGHKS and YYEKEE (reference sequence). This CDR3 region has 12 residues. The chain's CDR3 is CASPTGANGYTF. The CDR3 bases that were read are TGTGCCAGCCCCACAGGGGCTAACGGC.

With regard to this clone: The CDR3 end lies 3 residues beyond the end of the read and is filled in from the germline J gene. The chain employs TRBV11-2 and TRBJ1-1; D not resolved. V was cut by 5 bases and J by 2 bases, with 6 bases left in between. CDR1 is SGHAT, CDR2 FQNNGV, per germline. The CDR3 is 12 residues long. CDR3 sequence: CASSLFNTEAFF. Incomplete CDR3 DNA: TGTGCCAGCAGCCTATTTAACACTGAA.

As regards this clone: Sequencing ends 3 residues short of the CDR3 end; the germline J gene provides the rest. The rearrangement uses TRBV19 and TRBJ1-1; unclear D gene. CDR1 is LNHDA and CDR2 is SQIVND in the germline V gene (reference sequence). Trimming took off 5 bases at V and 3 bases at J, with 10 bases between the two ends. The CDR3 is 13 amino acids. The part of the CDR3 DNA that was read is TGTGCCAGTAGTTTCGGCGGATACACTGAA. This encodes CASSFGGYTE. The entire CDR3 protein is CASSFGGYTEAFF.

A note on this clone: Coverage ceases 3 residues before the CDR3 finishes, and the germline J gene fills in the end. This rearrangement joins TRBV7-9 to TRBJ1-2, with TRBD1 identical over 9 bases. V lost 4 bases, J lost 4 bases, and 1 base stayed unmatched. Germline V gene sequence: CDR1 SEHNR, CDR2 FQNEAQ (reference sequence). The length of the CDR3 is 13 residues. The CDR3 DNA, read in part, is TGTGCCAGCAGCTCGACAGGGGGCTATGGC. Translating it yields CASSSTGGYG. The full CDR3 is CASSSTGGYGYTF.

Concerning this clone itself: The sequence runs out 3 residues before the end of the CDR3; the remainder is reconstructed from the germline J gene. This chain uses TRBV19 with TRBJ1-1, with D possibly matching TRBD1 (5 bases). This CDR3 is built from 14 residues. Germline CDR1 LNHDA, CDR2 SQIVND (reference sequence). V lost 9 bases and J lost 5, with 19 bases in between. The CDR3 region is CASQKGLLRTEAFF. The DNA read from the CDR3 is TGTGCCAGCCAAAAGGGACTATTAAGGACTGAA.

Concerning this clone itself: The missing CDR3 end, 3 residues past where the read stops, is filled in from the germline J gene. V and J are TRBV7-2 and TRBJ2-7, with D perhaps TRBD1 (5 bases). Germline loops: CDR1 SGHTA, CDR2 FQGNSA. Trimming left V 0 bases short and J 2 bases short, with 14 bases between. This CDR3 comprises 16 residues. Partial CDR3 DNA: TGTGCCAGCAGCTTAGCGGTGGAGACAGTTACCTACGAG. Protein: CASSLAVETVTYE. The entire CDR3 reads CASSLAVETVTYEQYF.

CDR3 DNA, as far as it was read: TGTGCCAGCAGTCCCGGACAGAACTATGGC. This translates into CASSPGQNYG. The entire CDR3 sequence reads CASSPGQNYGYTF. This chain links TRBV2 with TRBJ1-2; tentative D call: TRBD1 (6 bases). The CDR3 end falls 3 residues outside the read, so it is completed with the germline J gene. In germline, CDR1 is SNHLY, CDR2 FYNNEI. CDR3 length: 13 amino acids. The germline V and J ends were trimmed by 5 bases and 2 bases, with 9 bases remaining between them.

About this clone itself: Read coverage stops 3 residues before the CDR3 terminus; the germline J gene supplies the remainder. The genes are TRBV7-2 and TRBJ2-1; 7 bases match TRBD2. This CDR3 spans 13 amino acids. The V gene end was trimmed by 1 base and the J gene end by 9 bases; junction bases not matched to a gene: 3. Per the germline V gene, CDR1 is SGHTA and CDR2 is FQGNSA. Here the CDR3 reads CASSLVGGSEQFF. Partial CDR3 DNA: TGTGCCAGCAGCTTAGTGGGGGGGAGTGAG.

Turning to this clone: One junction end disagrees with the germline gene, perhaps due to a read error. The read halts 3 residues ahead of the CDR3 end, with the missing end drawn from the germline J gene. The V call is TRBV6-2 or TRBV6-3, the J call TRBJ1-1; D gene uncertain. CDR1 and CDR2 (germline): MNHEY, SVGEGT. The CDR3 consists of 13 residues. The CDR3: CAGSYHDTGEAFF. The CDR3 bases that were read are TGTGCCGGCAGTTACCACGACACCGGAGAA.